This T cell receptor beta chain was sequenced during a study of blood T cell repertoires in COVID-19. About the study: Researchers got acute and convalescent COVID-19 samples from the United States, Italy and Spain. T cells, B-cell-depleted T cells, or PBMCs supplied cDNA or gDNA.

The CDR3 is 17 residues long. J gave up 6 bases and V 2 bases, and 14 bases lay outside the gene matches. Germline V gene lookup returns CDR1 SGHTA and CDR2 FQGTGA. Original analysis: Nucleated cell counts were estimated from reference gene primer amplification. Repertoires were generated with immunoSEQ multiplex PCR, while TCRdb's copy carries only in-frame clones and drops some. V and J calls plus clone size are reproduced from that table; the DNA served to infer D and trimming. The sample has some 180,000 clones, roughly 88% seen once. One Seattle source followed patients from active infection through their disease course.

The clonotype originates from a man aged 50-60 years with COVID-19, enrolled during active disease. The chain combines TRBV7-3 with TRBJ2-3; 7 bases fit TRBD2. Sequenced material: peripheral blood. This chain's CDR3 is CASSLEVGLAEGDTQYF. Written as DNA, the CDR3 is TGTGCCAGCAGCTTAGAGGTTGGGCTAGCGGAGGGGGATACGCAGTATTTT.